These T cell receptor beta chains were read from a single sample in a study of CD8+ T cells in alopecia areata. Measured with immunoSEQ multiplex PCR; TCRdb has only the in-frame clones, and not every one. The sample lists 150,000 or so clones; almost 50% were seen once. The source was CD8+ T cells sorted from blood, collected at week 0. The source is a human donor with alopecia areata. Both conserved end residues are trimmed from each CDR3.

j_call: TRBJ1-6; v_call: TRBV30; cdr3_aa: AWREGSPLH
j_call: TRBJ1-1; v_call: TRBV18; cdr3_aa: ASSYGPNTEAF
j_call: TRBJ2-5; v_call: TRBV7-9; cdr3_aa: ASSPVDSGEETQY
j_call: TRBJ2-4; v_call: TRBV7-9; cdr3_aa: ASSLASGREY
j_call: TRBJ2-7; v_call: TRBV25-1; cdr3_aa: ASSLTGEDYEQY
j_call: TRBJ1-6; v_call: TRBV9; cdr3_aa: ASSFSGTENSPLH
j_call: TRBJ1-6; v_call: TRBV7-2; cdr3_aa: ASSTRQGSYSPLH
j_call: TRBJ2-1; v_call: TRBV6-5; cdr3_aa: ASSAGFHNEQF
j_call: TRBJ2-1; v_call: TRBV27; cdr3_aa: ASRLIGAYGNEQF
j_call: TRBJ1-1; v_call: TRBV13; cdr3_aa: ASSLRDRSGLD
j_call: TRBJ2-7; v_call: TRBV11-2; cdr3_aa: ASSADSPAYEQY
j_call: TRBJ1-1; v_call: TRBV4-1; cdr3_aa: ASSQGGTVYEAF
j_call: TRBJ2-1; v_call: TRBV27; cdr3_aa: ASSFEGYNEQF
j_call: TRBJ2-1; v_call: TRBV21-1; cdr3_aa: ASSTQGRLNEQF